This T cell receptor (beta chain) was captured by sequencing in a study of T-cell reconstitution after alpha-beta-depleted transplantation in children (dated by TCRdb to 2016 to 2018). Broadly, across the study: The study quantitatively tracked T-cell immune reconstitution after TCRalphabeta/CD19-depleted allogeneic hematopoietic cell transplantation in children using TCR repertoire profiling.

The library was produced with PCR. Instrument used: Illumina HiSeq 2500. Molecular barcoding was employed in the preparation of TCR libraries, with unique molecular identifiers being used to normalize TCRbeta repertoire quantification. Starting from the raw public reads, TCRdb applied fastp trimming at Q25, assembled clones with MiXCR and retained in-frame beta chains. A single entry per CDR3 protein holds the most common genes and DNA from its merged rows. This sample gives about 500,000 distinct CDR3 sequences in total; around a third of them show up just once. Around 2.5% of the sample comes from the top ten. About this clonotype itself: Which antigen it targets is not known. Nothing much larger sits one base from this clone, and base qualities are not available.

Including cysteine and phenylalanine, the CDR3 has 15 amino acids. The CDR3 DNA has 45 bases and is translated from base 1. Sequences SGHTA (CDR1) and FQGTGA (CDR2) are obtained from the germline V gene. Cut back by 5 bases and 4 bases, the V and J ends lie 15 bases apart. The sequence was obtained from a human donor who donated a stem cell graft to a child with aplastic anemia. This chain is built from TRBV7-3 and TRBJ1-5; the D gene is perhaps TRBD1, from 5 matching bases. The sample here was PBMCs from the stem cell graft donor, taken from the stem cell graft. The bases read TGTGCCAGCAGCAATTTGAGAGAGGGGAATCAGCCCCAGCATTTT. It codes for CASSNLREGNQPQHF. Where the CDR3 stops, the reference TRBV7-3 and TRBJ1-5 genes take over; the full variable domain is GAGVSQTPSNKVTEKGKYVELRCDPISGHTALYWYRQSLGQGPEFLIYFQGTGAADDSGLPNDRFFAVRPEGSVSTLKIQRTERGDSAVYLCASSNLREGNQPQHFGDGTRLSIL.